Given below is one T cell receptor beta chain in context. The sample belongs to a study of cytomegalovirus exposure and HLA in healthy donors. Primers included in the PCR were 60 Vbeta and 13 Jbeta primers. Clones were read by immunoSEQ multiplex PCR, and TCRdb kept only the in-frame ones, dropping some. The table includes 84,000 or so clones, around four fifths detected once. The source is a boy aged 5-17 years in good health and CMV-seronegative. Sequenced sample: PBMCs.

CDR3 in DNA: TGCGCCAGCAGCCAAGTGGGTCTCGAGGGTGAAAAACTGTTTTTT. It codes for CASSQVGLEGEKLFF. This chain connects TRBV4-1 to TRBJ1-4; D gene ambiguous. V gave up 1 base and J gave up 7 bases, with 13 bases separating them. This CDR3 spans 15 amino acids. CDR1 is MGHRA, CDR2 YSYEKL, per germline.